The rows below give T cell receptor beta chains drawn from one sample of a study of identical twins. TCRdb re-called the 5' RACE reads with MiXCR, one entry per CDR3 protein. The sample carries about 460,000 distinct CDR3 sequences, approximately 15% recorded once. The sample also formed part of further work on yellow fever vaccine responses in identical twins.

Sequencing input: CD4+ T cells sorted from blood. All receptors derive from a woman aged 18 to 35 in good health. Each CDR3 is given with its conserved first and last residue. The D gene is left open where the match is weak. Clone sizes are given selectively: once, few, many, or a class where the clone is expanded.

j_call d_call clone_size v_call cdr3_nt cdr3_aa
TRBJ2-2 . . TRBV27 TGTGCCAGCAGTTTATCCGTACTGGGCACCGGGGAGCTGTTTTTT CASSLSVLGTGELFF
TRBJ1-1 TRBD1 few TRBV7-9 TGTGCCAGCAGCACCCCAGGGGGACGACAGGTCACTGAAGCTTTCTTT CASSTPGGRQVTEAFF
TRBJ1-1 . . TRBV12-3/TRBV12-4 TGTGCCAGCAGTTTCGGGGATCGGATCACTGAAGCTTTCTTT CASSFGDRITEAFF
TRBJ2-2 TRBD1 . TRBV5-5 TGTGCCAGCAGCCAGGGACAGGGGAACACCGGGGAGCTGTTTTTT CASSQGQGNTGELFF
TRBJ2-6 TRBD1 few TRBV5-1 TGCGCCAGCAGCGCAGACAGGGCCAGAGCCAACGTCCTGACTTTC CASSADRARANVLTF
TRBJ2-2 . . TRBV5-1 TGCGCCAGGACCTTGACGTGGCGACATCGGAACACCGGGGAGCTGTTTTTT CARTLTWRHRNTGELFF
TRBJ2-3 . . TRBV23-1 TGCGCCAGCAGTCAAGAAGGACAAATAGGCGCAGATACGCAGTATTTT CASSQEGQIGADTQYF
TRBJ2-5 TRBD1 few TRBV29-1 TGCAGCGCTACCGGGACAGGGGGCGTATGGGAGACCCAGTACTTC CSATGTGGVWETQYF
TRBJ2-7 . few TRBV6-1 TGTGCCAGCAGGCCGGGTCCGACAGAATCCTACGAGCAGTACTTC CASRPGPTESYEQYF
TRBJ1-2 . many TRBV29-1 TGCAGCGGGGACCTGAACTATGGCTACACCTTC CSGDLNYGYTF
TRBJ2-2 . . TRBV10-1 TGCGCCAGCAGTGACAGGACAGACACCGGGGAGCTGTTTTTT CASSDRTDTGELFF
TRBJ1-1 . few TRBV10-3 TGTGCCATCAGTGATAAGCCAGGTGAAGCTTTCTTT CAISDKPGEAFF
TRBJ2-1 TRBD2 . TRBV7-2 TGTGCCAGCAGCTTACGGCGGGAGGACAATGAGCAGTTCTTC CASSLRREDNEQFF
TRBJ2-7 TRBD2 . TRBV7-2 TGTGCCAGCAGCTTAGTTAGGGCTAGCGGCTACGAGCAGTACTTC CASSLVRASGYEQYF
TRBJ2-1 TRBD2 . TRBV5-5 TGTGCCAGCGGCCCGGGACTAGGTGAGCAGTTCTTC CASGPGLGEQFF
TRBJ1-4 . . TRBV7-2 TGTGCCAGCAGCTCCCCCAGGGGCCGGTTAGAAAAACTGTTTTTT CASSSPRGRLEKLFF
TRBJ2-2 TRBD1 . TRBV11-3 TGTGCCAGCAGCTTTACAGGGGGCGCCGGCACCGGGGAGCTGTTTTTT CASSFTGGAGTGELFF
TRBJ2-1 TRBD1 few TRBV28 TGTGCCAGCAGTTTGTCCAGGGGGCTAATCAATGAGCAGTTCTTC CASSLSRGLINEQFF
TRBJ2-1 . few TRBV11-2 TGTGCCAGCAGCCAGGGACTGCTCTACAATGAGCAGTTCTTC CASSQGLLYNEQFF
TRBJ2-3 . . TRBV19 TGTGCCAGCCGAGACATTGGGGCCACAGATACGCAGTATTTT CASRDIGATDTQYF
TRBJ2-1 TRBD2 many TRBV3-1 TGTGCCAGCAGCCTGCTAGCGGGGTCCTACAATGAGCAGTTCTTC CASSLLAGSYNEQFF
TRBJ2-3 . . TRBV20-1 TGCAGTGCTAGATCTGCAGGGAGCACAGATACGCAGTATTTT CSARSAGSTDTQYF
TRBJ1-5 TRBD1 few TRBV4-2 TGTGCCAGCAGCCAAGATTGGGACAGGAGCAATCAGCCCCAGCATTTT CASSQDWDRSNQPQHF
TRBJ1-4 . . TRBV12-3/TRBV12-4 TGTGCCAGCAGTGTCTACAGGACCCGTAATGAAAAACTGTTTTTT CASSVYRTRNEKLFF
TRBJ2-2 . . TRBV6-6 TGTGCCAGCAACGAACACCTCACCGGGGAGCTGTTTTTT CASNEHLTGELFF
TRBJ2-2 . . TRBV6-2/TRBV6-3 TGTGCCAGCAGTAAAGACTTAGCCACCGGGGAGCTGTTTTTT CASSKDLATGELFF
TRBJ2-3 TRBD2 . TRBV5-1 TGCGCCAGCAGCCCGGGACTAGCGGACACAGATACGCAGTATTTT CASSPGLADTDTQYF
TRBJ2-1 TRBD1 . TRBV20-1 TGCAGTGCTAGATCCCCGGGACAGGGCAATGAGCAGTTCTTC CSARSPGQGNEQFF
TRBJ2-1 . few TRBV15 TGTGCCACCAGCAGAGATCTTGAGCAGTTCTTC CATSRDLEQFF
TRBJ2-1 TRBD2 few TRBV2 TGTGCCAGCACCTATGAAACTAGCGGGAGTCATGAGCAGTTCTTC CASTYETSGSHEQFF
TRBJ1-6 . . TRBV7-9 TGTGCCAGCACTTCCGGTCTCAATAATTCACCCCTCCACTTT CASTSGLNNSPLHF
TRBJ2-4 . . TRBV27 TGTGCCAGCACTCCAGCGGGAGCCAAAAACATTCAGTACTTC CASTPAGAKNIQYF
TRBJ2-7 . many TRBV12-3/TRBV12-4 TGCGCCAGCAGCTTGGGGGGACCCTACGAGCAGTACTTC CASSLGGPYEQYF
TRBJ2-7 TRBD2 few TRBV6-1 TGTGCCAGCAGACCCGGGGGTAGCGGGAGGATTTACGAGCAGTACTTC CASRPGGSGRIYEQYF
TRBJ2-5 . . TRBV5-1 TGCGCCAGCAGCTTGGACGATGTGGAGACCCAGTACTTC CASSLDDVETQYF
TRBJ2-6 TRBD1 . TRBV5-6 TGTGCCAGCAGAAGACCCGGCTCAGGGGGATATGGGGCCAACGTCCTGACTTTC CASRRPGSGGYGANVLTF
TRBJ2-3 TRBD1 . TRBV7-2 TGTGCCAGCAGCCCGATGGGACAGGGCGCAGATACGCAGTATTTT CASSPMGQGADTQYF
TRBJ1-1 TRBD1 few TRBV12-3/TRBV12-4 TGTGCCAGCGCGCGTTTCGGACAGGGAAACACTGAAGCTTTCTTT CASARFGQGNTEAFF
TRBJ2-7 . . TRBV3-1 TGTGCCAGCAGCCCCCGGGAGTACGAGCAGTACTTC CASSPREYEQYF
TRBJ2-2 . many TRBV11-2 TGTGCCAGCAGCCCAAGAGGACTCTCGGGGTTTAACACCGGGGAGCTGTTTTTT CASSPRGLSGFNTGELFF
TRBJ2-5 . . TRBV3-1 TGTGCCAGCAGCCGGTCCGCTTCCCAAGGGACGGAGACCCAGTACTTC CASSRSASQGTETQYF
TRBJ2-1 . few TRBV7-9 TGTGCCAGCAGCTTTCCCAAGCGGAGCTCCTACAATGAGCAGTTCTTC CASSFPKRSSYNEQFF